This T cell receptor (beta chain) was recovered during a study of blood T cell repertoires in COVID-19. TCRdb's table, derived via immunoSEQ multiplex PCR, lists solely in-frame clones and lacks some. The profile covers approximately 63,000 clones, with roughly 88% appearing a single time and 1% to 1.5% taken by the ten largest. CDR3 length: 15 amino acids. Germline V gene lookup returns CDR1 SGHRS and CDR2 YFSETQ. V dropped 0 bases and J dropped 0; count of bases not matched to a gene: 0. This clone has only one observation. Other DNA sequences within the sample encode an identical CDR3. The V gene is TRBV5-1, the J gene TRBJ1-2; 9 nucleotides agree with TRBD1. Material for sequencing was peripheral blood. The receptor's source is a woman aged 80 or over with acute or convalescent COVID-19. CDR3 in amino acids: CASSLGQGANYGYTF. The CDR3 nucleotides are TGCGCCAGCAGCTTGGGACAGGGGGCTAACTATGGCTACACCTTC.